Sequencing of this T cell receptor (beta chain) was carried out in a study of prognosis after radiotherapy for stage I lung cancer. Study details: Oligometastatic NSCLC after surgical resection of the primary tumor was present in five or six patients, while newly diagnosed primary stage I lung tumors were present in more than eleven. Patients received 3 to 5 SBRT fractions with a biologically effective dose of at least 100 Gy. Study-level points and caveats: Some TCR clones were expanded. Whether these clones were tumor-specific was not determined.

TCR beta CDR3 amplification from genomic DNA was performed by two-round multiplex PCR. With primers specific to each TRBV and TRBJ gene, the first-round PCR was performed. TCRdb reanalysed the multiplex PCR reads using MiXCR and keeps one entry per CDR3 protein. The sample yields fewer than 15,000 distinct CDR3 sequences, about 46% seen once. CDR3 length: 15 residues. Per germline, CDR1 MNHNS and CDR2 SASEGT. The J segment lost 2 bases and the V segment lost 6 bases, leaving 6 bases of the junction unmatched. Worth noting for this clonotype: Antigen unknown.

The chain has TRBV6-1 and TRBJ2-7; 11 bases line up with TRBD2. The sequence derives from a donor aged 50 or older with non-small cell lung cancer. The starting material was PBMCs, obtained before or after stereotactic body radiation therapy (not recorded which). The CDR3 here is CASRHLAGGPYEQYF. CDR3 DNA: TGTGCCAGCAGGCACCTAGCGGGAGGACCCTACGAGCAGTACTTC.